The rows below give T cell receptor beta chains drawn from one sample of a study of cytomegalovirus exposure and HLA in healthy donors. The assay was immunoSEQ multiplex PCR, and TCRdb's table has in-frame clones only and misses some. The table lists 100,000 to 150,000 clones, less than 80% of them singletons. The sample was PBMCs. These receptors originate from a man aged 50-59 years in good health and CMV-seropositive. CDR3s include the opening cysteine and the closing phenylalanine or tryptophan. Rows give clone size only sometimes, using once, few, many, or a class for an expanded clone.

14	-	TRBJ2-2	TRBV27	CASSPRTGAWELFF
16	-	TRBJ2-2	TRBV21-1	CASSKWRTGTTGELFF
12	-	TRBJ1-1	TRBV6-5	CASRTENTEAFF
15	few	TRBJ1-4	TRBV19	CASSLTGTTHEKLFF
13	few	TRBJ1-5	TRBV6-6	CASRGTYNQPQHF
15	-	TRBJ1-1	TRBV18	CASSGVQGVNTEAFF
14	-	TRBJ1-2	TRBV7-2	CASSLKGTNYGYTF
16	-	TRBJ2-2	TRBV5-6	CASSLAQGANTGELFF
16	-	TRBJ1-5	TRBV2	CASSSEQGALNQPQHF
15	-	TRBJ1-4	TRBV27	CASGEGQGAREKLFF
14	-	TRBJ2-5	TRBV19	CASSPGLLDGTQYF
13	-	TRBJ2-1	TRBV7-6	CASSLGGLNEQFF